This is a list of T cell receptor beta chains from one sample in a study of shared clonotypes between healthy human individuals. Libraries were prepared by immunoSEQ multiplex PCR; TCRdb keeps only in-frame clonotypes and omits some of them. The table shows around 1.9 million clones, with just over 90% occurring only once. Sequencing used naive CD8+ T cells from PBMCs. Source of these receptors: a man aged 18 to 29 in good health. Some clones in this sample may be carry-over from other donors' samples. Each CDR3 is given with its conserved first and last residue. A D gene is named only where the DNA matches it firmly. For some rows the clone size is stated as once, few or many, or as a class when expanded; others skip it.

>.|TRBJ2-7|TRBV4-1|14|.
CASSQVGGDYEQYF
TGCGCCAGCAGCCAAGTAGGAGGTGACTACGAGCAGTACTTC
>.|TRBJ2-2|TRBV28|16|.
CASTFITGMDTGELFF
TGTGCCAGCACTTTTATCACCGGGATGGACACCGGGGAGCTGTTTTTT
>TRBD1|TRBJ2-5|TRBV28|14|.
CASSPQGARETQYF
TGTGCCAGCAGCCCACAGGGGGCGCGGGAGACCCAGTACTTC
>.|TRBJ2-4|TRBV2|13|.
CASRSLAKNIQYF
TGTGCCAGCAGGTCCTTAGCCAAAAACATTCAGTACTTC
>.|TRBJ2-7|TRBV28|16|.
CASSLARTYPSYEQYF
TGTGCCAGCAGTTTGGCCAGGACTTACCCCTCCTACGAGCAGTACTTC
>.|TRBJ2-2|TRBV5-1|15|.
CASRLAEGDTGELFF
TGCGCCAGCAGATTAGCTGAGGGGGACACCGGGGAGCTGTTTTTT
>.|TRBJ1-1|TRBV7-3|13|.
CASSSRVNTEAFF
TGTGCCAGCAGTAGCCGGGTGAACACTGAAGCTTTCTTT
>TRBD2|TRBJ2-2|TRBV5-4|16|.
CASSAGLAGNTGELFF
TGTGCCAGCAGCGCGGGACTAGCGGGGAACACCGGGGAGCTGTTTTTT
>TRBD2|TRBJ2-1|TRBV7-8|17|.
CASSSPGLAGGSNEQFF
TGTGCCAGCAGCTCACCGGGCCTAGCGGGAGGATCCAATGAGCAGTTCTTC
>.|TRBJ2-1|TRBV7-2|15|once
CASSSREAGSLEQFF
TGTGCCAGCAGCTCCAGGGAGGCGGGATCCCTTGAGCAGTTCTTC
>.|TRBJ2-1|TRBV4-3|16|.
CASSQEGGEFYNEQFF
TGCGCCAGCAGCCAAGAGGGGGGAGAATTCTACAATGAGCAGTTCTTC
>.|TRBJ2-2|TRBV7-2|15|.
CASSSREFDTGELFF
TGTGCCAGCAGCTCACGGGAGTTCGACACCGGGGAGCTGTTTTTT
>TRBD1|TRBJ1-1|TRBV28|14|.
CASTGDSLNTEAFF
TGTGCCAGCACGGGGGACAGCCTTAACACTGAAGCTTTCTTT
>.|TRBJ2-7|TRBV7-9|12|.
CASSPTHYEQYF
TGTGCCAGCAGCCCAACCCACTACGAGCAGTACTTC
>.|TRBJ2-7|TRBV27|15|.
CASSLSGAPAYEQYF
TGTGCCAGCAGTTTATCGGGGGCCCCGGCCTACGAGCAGTACTTC
>TRBD2|TRBJ2-1|TRBV5-1|15|.
CASSLGLAGPNEQFF
TGCGCCAGCAGCTTGGGACTAGCGGGTCCAAATGAGCAGTTCTTC
>.|TRBJ1-5|TRBV19|13|.
CASSLWEGQPQHF
TGTGCCAGTAGTTTGTGGGAGGGTCAGCCCCAGCATTTT
>TRBD2|TRBJ2-7|TRBV4-2|15|.
CASSPSPGLVYEQYF
TGTGCCAGCAGTCCTTCCCCGGGACTAGTCTACGAGCAGTACTTC
>.|TRBJ1-1|TRBV28|13|.
CASSLGWGTEAFF
TGTGCCAGCAGTTTAGGGTGGGGGACTGAAGCTTTCTTT
>.|TRBJ2-2|TRBV28|15|.
CASSLLAVNTGELFF
TGTGCCAGCAGTTTATTGGCAGTGAACACCGGGGAGCTGTTTTTT
>.|TRBJ2-3|TRBV9|15|.
CASSEGGVVTDTQYF
TGTGCCAGCAGCGAAGGAGGGGTAGTAACAGATACGCAGTATTTT
>.|TRBJ1-1|TRBV7-6|16|.
CASSLDRRTGNTEAFF
TGTGCCAGCAGCTTAGACCGGCGCACGGGTAACACTGAAGCTTTCTTT
>TRBD1|TRBJ1-1|TRBV9|14|.
CASSEGARDTEAFF
TGTGCCAGCAGCGAGGGGGCACGGGACACTGAAGCTTTCTTT
>.|TRBJ2-1|TRBV28|15|.
CASSLRTQGGTEQFF
TGTGCCAGCAGTTTAAGGACACAGGGAGGAACTGAGCAGTTCTTC
>TRBD2|TRBJ2-1|TRBV6-5|15|.
CASSYGLADYNEQFF
TGTGCCAGCAGTTACGGACTAGCGGACTACAATGAGCAGTTCTTC
>TRBD2|TRBJ2-7|TRBV5-6|14|.
CASSQASGSAEQYF
TGTGCCAGCAGCCAGGCTAGCGGGAGCGCCGAGCAGTACTTC
>TRBD1|TRBJ1-2|TRBV7-9|15|.
CASSSLAGGRDGYTF
TGTGCCAGCAGCTCACTAGCAGGGGGACGTGATGGCTACACCTTC
>.|TRBJ1-1|TRBV7-8|13|few
CASSLASGNEAFF
TGTGCCAGCAGCTTGGCCTCGGGCAATGAAGCTTTCTTT
>.|TRBJ2-1|TRBV7-7|13|.
CASSFTTGNEQFF
TGTGCCAGCAGCTTCACCACTGGCAATGAGCAGTTCTTC
>TRBD1|TRBJ1-2|TRBV19|15|.
CASSTTGQGFYGYTF
TGTGCCAGTAGTACCACCGGACAGGGTTTCTATGGCTACACCTTC
>.|TRBJ1-1|TRBV7-9|12|.
CASSPQNTEAFF
TGTGCCAGCAGCCCGCAAAACACTGAAGCTTTCTTT
>.|TRBJ2-7|TRBV13|14|.
CASSPRQPRGEQYF
TGTGCCAGCAGTCCCAGACAGCCCCGTGGAGAGCAGTACTTC
>TRBD2|TRBJ2-3|TRBV7-2|16|.
CASSDRLAGGTDTQYF
TGTGCCAGCAGCGACCGACTAGCGGGAGGCACAGATACGCAGTATTTT
>TRBD1|TRBJ2-7|TRBV6-1|14|.
CASSAMTGAYEQYF
TGTGCCAGCAGTGCCATGACAGGGGCCTACGAGCAGTACTTC
>.|TRBJ2-7|TRBV27|13|.
CASSLSTRDEQYF
TGTGCCAGCAGTTTATCAACCAGGGATGAGCAGTACTTC
>.|TRBJ2-7|TRBV7-9|13|.
CASSLTSSYEQYF
TGTGCCAGCAGCTTAACCAGTTCCTACGAGCAGTACTTC
>.|TRBJ2-3|TRBV14|16|.
CASSLGISGSTDTQYF
TGTGCCAGCAGCCTCGGGATTTCGGGAAGCACAGATACGCAGTATTTT
>TRBD1|TRBJ1-2|TRBV6-6|13|.
CASSQDRVGGYTF
TGTGCCAGCAGCCAGGACAGGGTCGGTGGCTACACCTTC
>TRBD2|TRBJ2-7|TRBV19|16|.
CASSLGGGLAATKQYF
TGTGCCAGTAGTCTCGGAGGGGGACTAGCGGCGACGAAGCAGTACTTC
>.|TRBJ2-2|TRBV9|14|.
CASSVRSNTGELFF
TGTGCCAGCAGCGTTAGATCAAACACCGGGGAGCTGTTTTTT
>.|TRBJ1-1|TRBV10-3|12|.
CATLSGETEAFF
TGTGCCACCCTTTCGGGGGAGACTGAAGCTTTCTTT
>.|TRBJ2-7|TRBV30|11|.
CAWGAGNEQYF
TGTGCCTGGGGGGCAGGGAACGAGCAGTACTTC
>TRBD1|TRBJ1-1|TRBV29-1|13|.
CSVPGTGIREAFF
TGCAGCGTGCCTGGGACAGGGATTAGGGAAGCTTTCTTT
>.|TRBJ2-5|TRBV2|12|.
CARQGGMETQYF
TGTGCCAGACAGGGCGGGATGGAGACCCAGTACTTC
>.|TRBJ2-3|TRBV28|15|.
CARLPGANGLDTQYF
TGTGCCAGACTGCCAGGGGCGAACGGGTTAGATACGCAGTATTTT